The following is a T cell receptor (beta chain) sequence with its context. Its specificity is unknown. The time point here: week 35, safety follow-up. Vaccination used 300 ug of mutant IDH1 20-mer peptide per dose, with topical imiquimod. This entry belongs to a study of a mutant IDH1 vaccine in newly diagnosed glioma. Study as a whole: Therapy received beforehand was radiotherapy, temozolomide, or both, with most patients given both. Week 35 was safety follow-up visit V12; week 47 was end-of-study visit V13.

Germline-derived CDR1 and CDR2 are KGHSH and LQKENI. The V gene end was trimmed by 8 bases and the J gene end by 5 bases; junction bases not matched to a gene: 4. CDR3 length: 13 amino acids. Whole-study findings and limits: Whatever changes occurred in top peripheral T cell clonotypes seemed unrelated to pseudoprogression.

Only in-frame clones appear in the TCRdb table, and some are missing; sequencing was by immunoSEQ multiplex PCR. The sample consists of 50,000 to 70,000 clones, under 85% of them appearing once. The chain joins TRBV18 to TRBJ1-4, with 8 bases identical to TRBD1. The material was PBMCs, obtained from a glioma patient whose treatment included an IDH1 peptide vaccine. The TCR was taken from a middle-aged man with glioma. In DNA form, the CDR3 reads TGTGCCAGCCGAGGGGACAGGAATGAAAAACTGTTTTTT. This gives the protein CASRGDRNEKLFF.